A selection of T cell receptor beta chains follows, all from one sample in a study of blood T cells in healthy people across ages. A single record per CDR3 protein comes from TCRdb applying MiXCR to the 5' RACE reads. The top ten clones hold approximately 15% of a sample with 850,000 to 950,000 distinct CDR3 sequences, under 30% of them seen once. The sequencing sample was made of blood. The receptors stem from a woman aged 80 or older in good health. CDR3s include the opening cysteine and the closing phenylalanine or tryptophan. A D gene is named only where the DNA matches it firmly. Size tells how often a clone was seen (once, few, many) or the class of an expanded clone, and some rows leave it out.

V gene: TRBV2
clone size: -
J gene: TRBJ1-2
D gene: -
CDR3 DNA: TGTGCCAGCAGCCAAACTCGAGGGGCGCTGAATGGCTACACCTTC
CDR3 protein: CASSQTRGALNGYTF

V gene: TRBV4-3
clone size: few
J gene: TRBJ2-7
D gene: -
CDR3 DNA: TGCGCCAGCAGCCAAGGATGGGCCTACAATGAGCAGTACTTC
CDR3 protein: CASSQGWAYNEQYF

V gene: TRBV5-1
clone size: -
J gene: TRBJ1-4
D gene: -
CDR3 DNA: TGCGCCAGCAGCAGCGCCGGGGCCGCAGAAAAACTGTTTTTT
CDR3 protein: CASSSAGAAEKLFF

V gene: TRBV5-5
clone size: many
J gene: TRBJ2-7
D gene: TRBD2
CDR3 DNA: TGTGCCAGCAGCCGGGAGGGTCTTGGCTACGAGCAGTACTTC
CDR3 protein: CASSREGLGYEQYF

V gene: TRBV7-8
clone size: few
J gene: TRBJ2-1
D gene: -
CDR3 DNA: TGTGCCAGCAGCCGACAGCTTATGTCCCCCAATGAGCAGTTCTTC
CDR3 protein: CASSRQLMSPNEQFF

V gene: TRBV2
clone size: many
J gene: TRBJ2-3
D gene: TRBD1
CDR3 DNA: TGTGCCAGCAGTCCACAGGGGAGTGGGACAGATACGCAGTATTTT
CDR3 protein: CASSPQGSGTDTQYF

V gene: TRBV20-1
clone size: many
J gene: TRBJ2-3
D gene: TRBD2
CDR3 DNA: TGCAGTGCTAACACCCTCACTAGCGGGGGCACAGATACGCAGTATTTT
CDR3 protein: CSANTLTSGGTDTQYF

V gene: TRBV12-3/TRBV12-4
clone size: many
J gene: TRBJ2-7
D gene: -
CDR3 DNA: TGTGCCAGCAGTTTAGGGCTCAGTGGGGCGTGGGAGCAGTACTTC
CDR3 protein: CASSLGLSGAWEQYF

V gene: TRBV7-6
clone size: -
J gene: TRBJ2-1
D gene: TRBD2
CDR3 DNA: TGTGCCAGCAGCTTAAGTCCTAGCGGGGAGCAGTTCTTC
CDR3 protein: CASSLSPSGEQFF

V gene: TRBV20-1
clone size: -
J gene: TRBJ2-2
D gene: TRBD2
CDR3 DNA: TGCAGTGCTAGAACTAGCGGGGGTAGCACCGGGGAGCTGTTTTTT
CDR3 protein: CSARTSGGSTGELFF

V gene: TRBV18
clone size: few
J gene: TRBJ2-1
D gene: TRBD1
CDR3 DNA: TGTGCCAGCTCAGAAGGGACAGGGACGGGTTGCGATGAGCAGTTCTTC
CDR3 protein: CASSEGTGTGCDEQFF

V gene: TRBV14
clone size: few
J gene: TRBJ2-2
D gene: TRBD1
CDR3 DNA: TGTGCCAGCAGCCATGGAAGGCCAACAGAGGGGGCTTTTAACACCGGGGAGCTGTTTTTT
CDR3 protein: CASSHGRPTEGAFNTGELFF

V gene: TRBV20-1
clone size: many
J gene: TRBJ1-2
D gene: TRBD1
CDR3 DNA: TGCAGTGCTCTACAGGGGATCAACTATGGCTACACCTTC
CDR3 protein: CSALQGINYGYTF

V gene: TRBV12-3/TRBV12-4
clone size: few
J gene: TRBJ1-5
D gene: -
CDR3 DNA: TGTGCCAGCAGTTTAGCCATTCTAGCCAATCAGCCCCAGCATTTT
CDR3 protein: CASSLAILANQPQHF

V gene: TRBV4-3
clone size: many
J gene: TRBJ2-1
D gene: TRBD2
CDR3 DNA: TGCGCCAGCAGCCACCCCGGACTAGCGGACGACAATGAGCAGTTCTTC
CDR3 protein: CASSHPGLADDNEQFF

V gene: TRBV7-2
clone size: -
J gene: TRBJ1-1
D gene: -
CDR3 DNA: TGTGCCAGCAGCTTAGGACGAGCGGTGAACACTGAAGCTTTCTTT
CDR3 protein: CASSLGRAVNTEAFF

V gene: TRBV5-1
clone size: many
J gene: TRBJ2-1
D gene: -
CDR3 DNA: TGCGCCAGCAGCTTGGTTACAGAGCAGTTCTTC
CDR3 protein: CASSLVTEQFF

V gene: TRBV6-2/TRBV6-3
clone size: many
J gene: TRBJ2-1
D gene: TRBD2
CDR3 DNA: TGTGCCAGCAGTTACAGGGTAGGACTAGCGGGGGGCCACTCCTACAATGAGCAGTTCTTC
CDR3 protein: CASSYRVGLAGGHSYNEQFF

V gene: TRBV12-3/TRBV12-4
clone size: many
J gene: TRBJ2-7
D gene: -
CDR3 DNA: TGTGCCAGCAGTTGGACAGTTCGCGAGCAGTACTTC
CDR3 protein: CASSWTVREQYF

V gene: TRBV20-1
clone size: -
J gene: TRBJ2-3
D gene: TRBD1
CDR3 DNA: TGCAGTGCTAGGAGGACAGGGGTCACAGATACGCGGTATTTT
CDR3 protein: CSARRTGVTDTRYF

V gene: TRBV20-1
clone size: many
J gene: TRBJ2-1
D gene: TRBD1
CDR3 DNA: TGCAGTGCTAGGTTGAGACAGGGAGTCAATGAGCAGTTCTTC
CDR3 protein: CSARLRQGVNEQFF

V gene: TRBV7-6
clone size: -
J gene: TRBJ2-2
D gene: -
CDR3 DNA: TGTGCCAGCACCCTTGCAGGGAGGAACACCGGGGAGCTGTTTTTT
CDR3 protein: CASTLAGRNTGELFF

V gene: TRBV6-2/TRBV6-3
clone size: many
J gene: TRBJ1-2
D gene: -
CDR3 DNA: TGTGCCAGCAGCCGACCCGGGACGGTCTATGGCTACACCTTC
CDR3 protein: CASSRPGTVYGYTF

V gene: TRBV24-1
clone size: many
J gene: TRBJ2-1
D gene: -
CDR3 DNA: TGTGCCACCAGTGATTCTAGTAGCACTGAGCAGTTCTTC
CDR3 protein: CATSDSSSTEQFF

V gene: TRBV19
clone size: -
J gene: TRBJ1-1
D gene: -
CDR3 DNA: TGTGCCAGTAGTACCCTCAGGGACACTTCAGAAGCTTTCTTT
CDR3 protein: CASSTLRDTSEAFF

V gene: TRBV7-6
clone size: -
J gene: TRBJ2-1
D gene: TRBD1
CDR3 DNA: TGTGCCAGCAGCTTAGGTGTGGGACAGGGACGGGAGACCCAGTTCTTC
CDR3 protein: CASSLGVGQGRETQFF

V gene: TRBV15
clone size: -
J gene: TRBJ2-5
D gene: -
CDR3 DNA: TGTGCCACCAGCAGAGATGTAGGGACGGAAGAGACCCAGTACTTC
CDR3 protein: CATSRDVGTEETQYF

V gene: TRBV7-9
clone size: many
J gene: TRBJ1-6
D gene: -
CDR3 DNA: TGTGCCAGCTTGGCTATCGGGGGGTCGAATTCACCCCTCCACTTT
CDR3 protein: CASLAIGGSNSPLHF

V gene: TRBV5-1
clone size: many
J gene: TRBJ2-3
D gene: TRBD2
CDR3 DNA: TGCGCCAGCAGCTTTTTAGCGGGGGGTACTTTCAGGACGCAGTATTTT
CDR3 protein: CASSFLAGGTFRTQYF

V gene: TRBV20-1
clone size: many
J gene: TRBJ1-5
D gene: -
CDR3 DNA: TGCAGTGCTCTACGACCTTACGAGGGTCAGCCCCAGCATTTT
CDR3 protein: CSALRPYEGQPQHF

V gene: TRBV9
clone size: -
J gene: TRBJ1-2
D gene: -
CDR3 DNA: TGTGCCAGCAACAAAGGACAGTTACCTAACTACGGCTACACCTTC
CDR3 protein: CASNKGQLPNYGYTF

V gene: TRBV5-1
clone size: -
J gene: TRBJ2-7
D gene: -
CDR3 DNA: TGCGCCAGCAGCTTGGGGGGCAGGGGCCCCTACGAGCAGTACTTC
CDR3 protein: CASSLGGRGPYEQYF

V gene: TRBV5-1
clone size: few
J gene: TRBJ1-4
D gene: -
CDR3 DNA: TGCGCCAGCAGCTTGGGGCTTGAGAGGGCCAACAGTGAAAAACTGTTTTTT
CDR3 protein: CASSLGLERANSEKLFF

V gene: TRBV9
clone size: many
J gene: TRBJ2-3
D gene: TRBD2
CDR3 DNA: TGTGCCAGCAACCAAGGACTAGCGGGCCCAGATACGCAGTATTTT
CDR3 protein: CASNQGLAGPDTQYF

V gene: TRBV7-9
clone size: few
J gene: TRBJ2-7
D gene: -
CDR3 DNA: TGTGCCAGCAGCGCATCCCATAGGCAGGCACGCTCCTACAATGAGCAGTACTTC
CDR3 protein: CASSASHRQARSYNEQYF

V gene: TRBV2
clone size: few
J gene: TRBJ1-2
D gene: TRBD1
CDR3 DNA: TGTGCCAGCAGTTTTGGGACAGGGAGTGGATATGGCTACACCTTC
CDR3 protein: CASSFGTGSGYGYTF

V gene: TRBV6-2/TRBV6-3
clone size: -
J gene: TRBJ2-2
D gene: -
CDR3 DNA: TGTGCCAGCAGCCCTTCTATCACCGGGGAGCTGTTTTTT
CDR3 protein: CASSPSITGELFF

V gene: TRBV7-2
clone size: -
J gene: TRBJ2-4
D gene: -
CDR3 DNA: TGTGCCAGCAGCCCCCACCAGGGGGGGTACATTCAGTACTTC
CDR3 protein: CASSPHQGGYIQYF

V gene: TRBV12-3/TRBV12-4
clone size: -
J gene: TRBJ2-3
D gene: -
CDR3 DNA: TGTGCCAGCGGAGGACGAGTGAGCACAGATGCGCAGTATTTT
CDR3 protein: CASGGRVSTDAQYF

V gene: TRBV12-3/TRBV12-4
clone size: many
J gene: TRBJ1-4
D gene: -
CDR3 DNA: TGTGCCAGCTCGACTCGGAGGGGTCTCGGGAAACTGTTTTTT
CDR3 protein: CASSTRRGLGKLFF

V gene: TRBV5-1
clone size: few
J gene: TRBJ1-1
D gene: -
CDR3 DNA: TGCGCCAGCAGCTGGACCTCGGGTACTGAAGCTTTCTTT
CDR3 protein: CASSWTSGTEAFF

V gene: TRBV3-1
clone size: many
J gene: TRBJ2-7
D gene: TRBD1
CDR3 DNA: TGTGCCAGCAGCCACGCTCGGGACAGGGGCTACGAGCAGTACTTC
CDR3 protein: CASSHARDRGYEQYF

V gene: TRBV6-2/TRBV6-3
clone size: many
J gene: TRBJ2-7
D gene: TRBD1
CDR3 DNA: TGTGCCAGCAGATCCGCCGGGACAGGGCACTACGAGCAGTACTTC
CDR3 protein: CASRSAGTGHYEQYF

V gene: TRBV4-2
clone size: many
J gene: TRBJ2-3
D gene: TRBD2
CDR3 DNA: TGTGCCAGCAGCCAAGATGGCGGGGGAGATACGCAGTATTTT
CDR3 protein: CASSQDGGGDTQYF

V gene: TRBV24-1
clone size: many
J gene: TRBJ2-5
D gene: -
CDR3 DNA: TGTGCCACCGGTGGGGGGCAAGAGACCCAGTACTTC
CDR3 protein: CATGGGQETQYF

V gene: TRBV10-3
clone size: many
J gene: TRBJ2-3
D gene: TRBD1
CDR3 DNA: TGTGCCATCAAGACAGGGCCCGCAGATACGCAGTATTTT
CDR3 protein: CAIKTGPADTQYF

V gene: TRBV7-2
clone size: many
J gene: TRBJ2-1
D gene: -
CDR3 DNA: TGTGCCAGCAGCACCCAGGACAGATACAATGAGCAGTTCTTC
CDR3 protein: CASSTQDRYNEQFF

V gene: TRBV11-1
clone size: -
J gene: TRBJ2-1
D gene: -
CDR3 DNA: TGTGCCAGCAGCTTAGGTCATCGAGCTAGGGTTGAGCAGTTCTTC
CDR3 protein: CASSLGHRARVEQFF

V gene: TRBV28
clone size: few
J gene: TRBJ1-6
D gene: TRBD1
CDR3 DNA: TGTGCCAGCAAAACCCCCGAGGGACAGGGAGGGTTCGGTTCACCCCTCCACTTT
CDR3 protein: CASKTPEGQGGFGSPLHF

V gene: TRBV20-1
clone size: many
J gene: TRBJ2-3
D gene: TRBD2
CDR3 DNA: TGCAGTGCCCAAGTGGGCGGGACTAGCACGCAGTATTTT
CDR3 protein: CSAQVGGTSTQYF

V gene: TRBV7-2
clone size: once
J gene: TRBJ2-1
D gene: -
CDR3 DNA: TGTGCCAGCAGCTTAGGGGGAGGCCTAGCAGCCTACAGTGAGCAGTTCTTC
CDR3 protein: CASSLGGGLAAYSEQFF

V gene: TRBV11-3
clone size: many
J gene: TRBJ2-7
D gene: TRBD1
CDR3 DNA: TGTGCCAGCAGCTCCGGGACAGGGGACGAGCAGTACTTC
CDR3 protein: CASSSGTGDEQYF

V gene: TRBV7-9
clone size: many
J gene: TRBJ2-7
D gene: -
CDR3 DNA: TGTGCCAGCAGCCCCCCCTATTCCTCAGGGCTCGAGCAGTACTTC
CDR3 protein: CASSPPYSSGLEQYF

V gene: TRBV30
clone size: -
J gene: TRBJ2-3
D gene: TRBD2
CDR3 DNA: TGTGCCTGGAGTGTATCCGGGCTACTAGCGATCACAGATACGCAGTATTTT
CDR3 protein: CAWSVSGLLAITDTQYF

V gene: TRBV12-3/TRBV12-4
clone size: -
J gene: TRBJ1-2
D gene: -
CDR3 DNA: TGTGCCAGCAGTTTACGGGGGTACGATGGCTACACCTTC
CDR3 protein: CASSLRGYDGYTF

V gene: TRBV6-2/TRBV6-3
clone size: many
J gene: TRBJ2-4
D gene: -
CDR3 DNA: TGTGCCAGCAGTTACTCCCCGCGGCAGAACCTAGCCAAAAACATTCAGTACTTC
CDR3 protein: CASSYSPRQNLAKNIQYF

V gene: TRBV28
clone size: many
J gene: TRBJ2-7
D gene: -
CDR3 DNA: TGTGCCAGCAGTTTCAGGGTCCCCTACGAGCAGTACTTC
CDR3 protein: CASSFRVPYEQYF